These T cell receptor beta chains were read from a single sample in a study of blood T cell repertoires in COVID-19. Produced via immunoSEQ multiplex PCR; TCRdb's table is partial and in-frame only. This table has fewer than 180,000 clones, 80% to 90% appearing once. Material: peripheral blood. All receptors come from a man aged 70-80 years with acute or convalescent COVID-19. The CDR3 runs from the conserved cysteine through the conserved F or W. A D gene is named only where the DNA matches it firmly. Not every row has a clone size; where given, it reads once, few, many or a size class.

CDR3 protein,CDR3 DNA,V gene,clone size,J gene,D gene
CASSGGQGGSQPQHF,TGTGCCAGCAGCGGAGGACAGGGAGGAAGTCAGCCCCAGCATTTT,TRBV9,few,TRBJ1-5,TRBD1
CASSISGRDGYTF,TGTGCCAGTAGTATCAGCGGGAGGGATGGCTACACCTTC,TRBV19,-,TRBJ1-2,-
CASSPPGLAGGQETQYF,TGTGCCAGCAGCCCTCCGGGACTAGCGGGAGGACAAGAGACCCAGTACTTC,TRBV9,-,TRBJ2-5,TRBD2
CASSQSQTVRNSPLHF,TGTGCCAGCAGCCAATCCCAGACAGTTCGGAATTCACCCCTCCACTTT,TRBV16,-,TRBJ1-6,-
CASSLGLAETSYEQYF,TGTGCCAGCAGCCTGGGACTAGCGGAGACCTCCTACGAGCAGTACTTC,TRBV3-1/TRBV3-2,-,TRBJ2-7,TRBD2
CASSDRTSGRTDTQYF,TGTGCCAGCAGTGACCGGACTAGCGGGAGAACAGATACGCAGTATTTT,TRBV25-1,-,TRBJ2-3,TRBD2
CASSGTSGRWVEQFF,TGTGCCAGCAGCGGGACTAGCGGGAGATGGGTTGAGCAGTTCTTC,TRBV7-3,-,TRBJ2-1,TRBD2
CASSYSFGDRLYEQYF,TGTGCCAGCAGTTACTCGTTTGGGGACAGGTTGTACGAGCAGTACTTC,TRBV6-5,-,TRBJ2-7,TRBD1
CASSEAVARNYGYTF,TGTGCCAGCAGTGAAGCCGTAGCTAGGAACTATGGCTACACCTTC,TRBV6-1,-,TRBJ1-2,-
CASSIEMTGERPHTF,TGTGCCAGTAGTATAGAAATGACGGGGGAAAGGCCCCACACCTTC,TRBV19,-,TRBJ1-2,-
CASSLSQGNYGYTF,TGTGCCAGCAGCTTAAGTCAGGGGAACTATGGCTACACCTTC,TRBV5-4,-,TRBJ1-2,-
CASSLGGNYEQYF,TGTGCCAGCAGCTTGGGGGGGAACTACGAGCAGTACTTC,TRBV11-1,-,TRBJ2-7,TRBD2
CSTSGGDTGELFF,TGCAGCACAAGCGGGGGCGACACCGGGGAGCTGTTTTTT,TRBV29-1,-,TRBJ2-2,TRBD2
CASSFSGAGGPEAFF,TGTGCCAGCAGTTTTTCGGGGGCGGGAGGGCCTGAAGCTTTCTTT,TRBV28,-,TRBJ1-1,-
CASSPRGFGEQFF,TGTGCCAGCAGTCCCCGGGGATTCGGTGAGCAGTTCTTC,TRBV6-6,-,TRBJ2-1,-
CASSGTVREDEQYF,TGCGCCAGCAGCGGGACGGTGAGGGAGGACGAGCAGTACTTC,TRBV5-1,-,TRBJ2-7,-
CASSQRSGDGPQHF,TGTGCCAGCAGCCAACGTTCAGGGGATGGGCCCCAGCATTTT,TRBV3-1/TRBV3-2,few,TRBJ1-5,-
CASSIQGSGQPQHF,TGTGCCAGTAGTATCCAGGGATCGGGTCAGCCCCAGCATTTT,TRBV19,-,TRBJ1-5,-
CASSPTLSVAFSTDTQYF,TGTGCCAGCAGCCCAACCCTCTCCGTAGCGTTCAGCACAGATACGCAGTATTTT,TRBV7-9,-,TRBJ2-3,-
CASSSLTGTAGNTIYF,TGTGCCAGTAGTTCCCTTACAGGGACGGCTGGAAACACCATATATTTT,TRBV19,-,TRBJ1-3,-
CAISESLRQGKYF,TGTGCCATCAGTGAGTCCCTTAGACAGGGGAAATACTTC,TRBV10-3,-,TRBJ2-7,TRBD1
CASLDPGGGNTIYF,TGTGCCAGCCTGGACCCGGGAGGTGGAAACACCATATATTTT,TRBV2,-,TRBJ1-3,-
CASSLTQGNYEQYF,TGTGCCAGCAGCTTAACCCAGGGGAACTACGAGCAGTACTTC,TRBV13,-,TRBJ2-7,-
CASIPTAGYEQYF,TGTGCCAGCATCCCTACGGCAGGGTACGAGCAGTACTTC,TRBV6-2/TRBV6-3,-,TRBJ2-7,-
CASSYLQGATGELFF,TGTGCCAGTAGTTACCTACAGGGGGCGACCGGGGAGCTGTTTTTT,TRBV19,-,TRBJ2-2,TRBD1
CASSQVSQDVLTF,TGCGCCAGCAGCCAAGTTAGTCAGGACGTCCTGACTTTC,TRBV4-3,-,TRBJ2-6,-
CASSFFCVGCLAGGQDEQYF,TGTGCCAGCAGCTTTTTTTGTGTGGGATGTCTAGCGGGAGGGCAAGACGAGCAGTACTTC,TRBV11-3,-,TRBJ2-7,TRBD2
CASSRTRGSSQPQHF,TGTGCCAGCAGCCGGACCAGGGGGTCGAGTCAGCCCCAGCATTTT,TRBV2,-,TRBJ1-5,TRBD1
CASSNREETQYF,TGTGCCAGTAGTAACAGGGAAGAGACCCAGTACTTC,TRBV19,-,TRBJ2-5,-
CASSGDRRVNEKLFF,TGTGCCAGCAGTGGGGACAGGCGGGTTAATGAAAAACTGTTTTTT,TRBV2,-,TRBJ1-4,TRBD1
CASSIDIQETQYF,TGTGCCAGTAGTATCGACATCCAAGAGACCCAGTACTTC,TRBV19,-,TRBJ2-5,-
CASSIAVSYEQYF,TGTGCCAGTAGTATAGCGGTATCCTACGAGCAGTACTTC,TRBV19,-,TRBJ2-7,-
CASSLRREGEQYF,TGTGCCAGCAGCTTAAGAAGAGAGGGCGAGCAGTACTTC,TRBV7-8,-,TRBJ2-7,-
CASSLPSGGRARCPNHVYQETQYF,TGTGCCAGCAGTCTCCCGTCGGGCGGGAGGGCCCGGTGCCCGAACCACGTTTACCAAGAGACCCAGTACTTC,TRBV6-6,-,TRBJ2-5,TRBD2
CASSDPGTGIFGYTF,TGTGCCAGCAGTGACCCCGGGACAGGGATATTCGGCTACACCTTC,TRBV6-4,-,TRBJ1-2,TRBD1